This TCR beta chain comes out of a study of blood T cell repertoires in COVID-19. Repertoires were generated with immunoSEQ multiplex PCR, while TCRdb's copy carries only in-frame clones and drops some. This repertoire shows 150,000 to 200,000 clones, 84% found once; its top ten account for roughly 6.3%. Germline values: CDR1 ENHRY, CDR2 SYGVKD. The CDR3 runs to 16 residues. V lost 10 bases and J lost 3; bases outside the gene matches: 16. This clone was seen only a few times. The V call is TRBV10-3, the J call TRBJ1-2; 8 positions agree with TRBD1. This clonotype was sampled from a human donor in a cohort sampled during active COVID-19. Sequencing input: peripheral blood. CDR3 loop: CATSGTGVEGDYGYTF. DNA of the CDR3: TGTGCCACTTCCGGGACAGGTGTCGAAGGGGACTATGGCTACACCTTC.